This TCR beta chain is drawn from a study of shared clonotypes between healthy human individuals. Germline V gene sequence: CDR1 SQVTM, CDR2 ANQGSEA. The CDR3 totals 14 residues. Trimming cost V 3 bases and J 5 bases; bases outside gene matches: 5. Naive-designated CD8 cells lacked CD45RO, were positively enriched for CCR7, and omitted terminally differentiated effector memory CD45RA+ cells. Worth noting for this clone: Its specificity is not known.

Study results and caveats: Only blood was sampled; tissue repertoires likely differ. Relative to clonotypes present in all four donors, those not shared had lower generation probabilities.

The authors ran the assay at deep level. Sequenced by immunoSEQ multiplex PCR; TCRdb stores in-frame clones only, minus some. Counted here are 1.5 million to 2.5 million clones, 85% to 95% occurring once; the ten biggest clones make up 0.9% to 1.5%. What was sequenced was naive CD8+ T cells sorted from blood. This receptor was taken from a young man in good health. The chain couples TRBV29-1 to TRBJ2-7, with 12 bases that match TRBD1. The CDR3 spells CSVEFGTGGHEQYF. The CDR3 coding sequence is TGCAGCGTTGAGTTCGGGACAGGGGGCCACGAGCAGTACTTC.